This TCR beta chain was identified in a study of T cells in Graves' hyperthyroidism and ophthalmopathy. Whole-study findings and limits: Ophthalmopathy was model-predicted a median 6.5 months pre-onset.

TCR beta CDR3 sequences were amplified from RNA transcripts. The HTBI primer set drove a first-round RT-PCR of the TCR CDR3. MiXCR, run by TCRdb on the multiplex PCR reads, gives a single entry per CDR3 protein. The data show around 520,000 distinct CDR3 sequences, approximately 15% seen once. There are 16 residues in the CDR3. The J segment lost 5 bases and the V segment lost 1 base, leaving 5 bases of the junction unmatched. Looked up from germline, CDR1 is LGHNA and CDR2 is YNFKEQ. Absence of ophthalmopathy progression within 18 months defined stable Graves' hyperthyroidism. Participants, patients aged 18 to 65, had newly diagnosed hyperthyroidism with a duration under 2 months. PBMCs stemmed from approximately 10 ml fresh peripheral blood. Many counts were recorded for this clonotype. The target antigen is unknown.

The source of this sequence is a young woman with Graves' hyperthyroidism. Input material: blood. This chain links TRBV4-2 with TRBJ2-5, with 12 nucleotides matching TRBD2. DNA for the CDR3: TGTGCCAGCAGCCAAGCTAGCGGGAGGGGGGACGAGACCCAGTACTTC. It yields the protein CASSQASGRGDETQYF.